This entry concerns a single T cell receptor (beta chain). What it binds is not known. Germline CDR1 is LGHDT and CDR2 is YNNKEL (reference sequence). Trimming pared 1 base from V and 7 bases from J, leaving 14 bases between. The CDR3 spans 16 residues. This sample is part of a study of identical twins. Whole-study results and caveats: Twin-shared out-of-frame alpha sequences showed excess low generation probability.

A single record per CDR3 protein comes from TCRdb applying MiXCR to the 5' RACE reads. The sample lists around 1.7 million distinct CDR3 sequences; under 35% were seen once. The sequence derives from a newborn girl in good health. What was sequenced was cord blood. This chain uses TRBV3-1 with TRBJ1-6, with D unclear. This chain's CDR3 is CASSQGMTVGNSPLHF. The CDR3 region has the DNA TGTGCCAGCAGCCAAGGCATGACCGTGGGGAATTCACCCCTCCACTTT.